This T cell receptor (beta chain) was identified in a study of blood T cell repertoires in COVID-19. The overall study: The United States, Italy and Spain were the sources of the acute and convalescent COVID-19 samples. Nucleic acid was either cDNA or gDNA, and it came from T cells, B-cell-depleted T cells, or PBMCs.

Original processing methods: Amplifying reference gene primers gave estimates of nucleated cell counts. Clones were read by immunoSEQ multiplex PCR, and TCRdb kept only the in-frame ones, dropping some. V and J calls and clone size are those listed in that table; D and trimming were worked out from the DNA. The table shows 200,000 to 250,000 clones, with around three quarters occurring only once. The CDR3 length is 16 residues. CDR1 is MDHEN, CDR2 SYDVKM, per germline. Trimming at V came to 5 bases and at J to 1 base, leaving 11 bases not matched to a gene. The receptor was derived from a woman in her 70s with acute or convalescent COVID-19. Sample: peripheral blood. The rearrangement links TRBV28 to TRBJ2-7, with 7 nucleotides matching TRBD1. CDR3 bases: TGTGCCAGCAGTGCCCGACAGGGTCGGGAATCCTACGAGCAGTACTTC. Residues: CASSARQGRESYEQYF.